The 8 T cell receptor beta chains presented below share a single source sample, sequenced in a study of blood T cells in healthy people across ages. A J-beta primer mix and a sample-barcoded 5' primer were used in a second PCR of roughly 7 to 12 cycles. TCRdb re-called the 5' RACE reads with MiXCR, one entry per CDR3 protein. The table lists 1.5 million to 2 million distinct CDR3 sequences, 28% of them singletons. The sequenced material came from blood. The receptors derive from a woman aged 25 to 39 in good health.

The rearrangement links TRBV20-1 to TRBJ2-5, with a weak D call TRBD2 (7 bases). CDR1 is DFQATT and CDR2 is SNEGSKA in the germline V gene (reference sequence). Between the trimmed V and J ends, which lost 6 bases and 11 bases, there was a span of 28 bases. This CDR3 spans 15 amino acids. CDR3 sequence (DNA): TGCAGTGCCATAAGTAGCGGGCAAGGGGACAATGAGCAGTACTTC. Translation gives CSAISSGQGDNEQYF.

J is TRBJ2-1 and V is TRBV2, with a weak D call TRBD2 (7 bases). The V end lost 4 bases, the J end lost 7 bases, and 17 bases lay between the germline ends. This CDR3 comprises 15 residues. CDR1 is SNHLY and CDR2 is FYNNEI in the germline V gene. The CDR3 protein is CASSAWGAGVNEQFF. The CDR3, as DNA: TGTGCCAGCAGTGCGTGGGGGGCGGGAGTGAATGAGCAGTTCTTC.

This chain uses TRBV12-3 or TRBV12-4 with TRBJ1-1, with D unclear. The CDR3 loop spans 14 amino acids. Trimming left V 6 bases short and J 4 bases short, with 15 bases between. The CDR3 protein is CASSHSPWGTEAFF. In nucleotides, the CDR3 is TGTGCCAGCAGCCATTCCCCCTGGGGCACTGAAGCTTTCTTT.

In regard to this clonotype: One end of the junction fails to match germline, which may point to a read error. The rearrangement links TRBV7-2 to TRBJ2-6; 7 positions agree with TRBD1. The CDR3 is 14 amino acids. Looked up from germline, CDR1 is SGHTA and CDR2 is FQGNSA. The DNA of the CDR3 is TGTGCCAGCAGAAAGGGGGCTGGGGCCAACGTCCCGACTTTC. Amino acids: CASRKGAGANVPTF.

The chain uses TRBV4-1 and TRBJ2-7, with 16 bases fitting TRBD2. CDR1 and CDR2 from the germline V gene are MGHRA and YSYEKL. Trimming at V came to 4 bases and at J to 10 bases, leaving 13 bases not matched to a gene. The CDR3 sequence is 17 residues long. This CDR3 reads CASSPGLAGGGLAAQYF. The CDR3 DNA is TGCGCCAGCAGCCCGGGACTAGCGGGGGGGGGCCTAGCGGCCCAGTACTTC.

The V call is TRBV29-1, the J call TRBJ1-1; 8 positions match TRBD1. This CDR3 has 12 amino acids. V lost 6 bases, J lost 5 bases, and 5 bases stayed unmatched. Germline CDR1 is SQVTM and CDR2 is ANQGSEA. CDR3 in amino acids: CSVKTGETEAFF. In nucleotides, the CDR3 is TGCAGCGTAAAGACAGGGGAAACTGAAGCTTTCTTT. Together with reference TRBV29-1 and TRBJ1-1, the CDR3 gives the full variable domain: SAVISQKPSRDICQRGTSLTIQCQVDSQVTMMFWYRQQPGQSLTLIATANQGSEATYESGFVIDKFPISRPNLTFSTLTVSNMSPEDSSIYLCSVKTGETEAFFGQGTRLTVV.

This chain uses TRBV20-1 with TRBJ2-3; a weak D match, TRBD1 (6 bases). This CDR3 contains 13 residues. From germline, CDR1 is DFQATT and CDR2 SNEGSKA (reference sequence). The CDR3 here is CSLWGLSTDTQYF. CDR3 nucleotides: TGCAGCTTGTGGGGGCTTAGCACAGATACGCAGTATTTT.

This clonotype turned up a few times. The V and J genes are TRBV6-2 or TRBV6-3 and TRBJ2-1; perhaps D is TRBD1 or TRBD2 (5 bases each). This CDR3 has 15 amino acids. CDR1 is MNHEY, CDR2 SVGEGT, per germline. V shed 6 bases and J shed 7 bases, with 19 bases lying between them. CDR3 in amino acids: CASRATGRFVNEQFF. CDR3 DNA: TGTGCCAGCAGGGCGACGGGGCGGTTTGTGAATGAGCAGTTCTTC.